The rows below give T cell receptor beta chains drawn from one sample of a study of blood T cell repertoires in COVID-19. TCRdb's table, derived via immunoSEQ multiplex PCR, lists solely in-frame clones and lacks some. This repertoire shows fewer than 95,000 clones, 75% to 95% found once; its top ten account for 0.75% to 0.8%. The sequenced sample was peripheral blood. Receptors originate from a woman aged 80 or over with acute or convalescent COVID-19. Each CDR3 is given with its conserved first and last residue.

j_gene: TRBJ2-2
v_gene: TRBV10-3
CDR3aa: CAIGGTGGAHTGELFF

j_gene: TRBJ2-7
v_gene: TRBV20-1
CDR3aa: CSASPSITYEQYF

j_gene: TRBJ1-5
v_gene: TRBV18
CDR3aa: CASSQGQGWVSNQPQHF

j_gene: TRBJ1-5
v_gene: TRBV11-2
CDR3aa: CASSLGGRGGQPQHF

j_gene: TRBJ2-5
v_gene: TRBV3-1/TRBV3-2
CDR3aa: CASSQDRVQRETQYF

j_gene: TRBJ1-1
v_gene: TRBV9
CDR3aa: CASSVAGRMNTEAFF

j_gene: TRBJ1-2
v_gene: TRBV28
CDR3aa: CASAAGGANYGYTF

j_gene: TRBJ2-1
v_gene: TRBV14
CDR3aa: CASSQDFGQGVYNEQFF

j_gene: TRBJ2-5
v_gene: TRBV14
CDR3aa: CASSQGLAVSGETQYF

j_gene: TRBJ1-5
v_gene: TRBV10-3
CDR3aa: CAITGTGRGYQPQHF

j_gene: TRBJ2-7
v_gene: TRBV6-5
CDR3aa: CASRAGTGVYEQYF

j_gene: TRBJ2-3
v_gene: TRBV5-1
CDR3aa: CASSLSRDRGLTDTQYF

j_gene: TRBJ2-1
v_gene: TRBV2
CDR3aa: CASSRTVPNEQFF

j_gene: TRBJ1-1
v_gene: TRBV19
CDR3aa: CASSMPEGGTEAFF

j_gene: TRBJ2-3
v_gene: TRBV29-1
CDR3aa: CSAFTDTQYF

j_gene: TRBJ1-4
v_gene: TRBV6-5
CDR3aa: CASSRQGNEKLFF

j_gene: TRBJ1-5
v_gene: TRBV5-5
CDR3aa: CASSFGTGVGDQPQHF

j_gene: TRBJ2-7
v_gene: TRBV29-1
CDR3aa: CSVGQGVHEQYF

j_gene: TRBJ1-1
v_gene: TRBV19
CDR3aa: CASSMVGVRTEAFF

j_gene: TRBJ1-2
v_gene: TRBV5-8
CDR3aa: CASSFQGQSLYGYTF

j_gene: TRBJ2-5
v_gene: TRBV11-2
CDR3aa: CASSLGGGFQETQYF

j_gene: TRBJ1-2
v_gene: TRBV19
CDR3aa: CASSMGLNYGYTF

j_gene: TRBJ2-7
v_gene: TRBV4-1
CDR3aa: CASSQGTGGYYEQYF

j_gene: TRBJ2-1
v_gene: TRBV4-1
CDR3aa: CASSQDVPGLAGVGYRNEQFF

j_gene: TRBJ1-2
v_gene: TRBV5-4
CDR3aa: CASSPGRDRGGSNTF

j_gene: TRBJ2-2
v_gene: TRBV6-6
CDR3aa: CASFLAGGPNTGELFF

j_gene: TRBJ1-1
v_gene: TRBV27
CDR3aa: CASSLLGRTGRGTEAFF

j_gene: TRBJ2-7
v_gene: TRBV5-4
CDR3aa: CASSLRGYEQYF

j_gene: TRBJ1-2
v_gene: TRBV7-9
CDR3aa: CASSLAGTTNYGYTF

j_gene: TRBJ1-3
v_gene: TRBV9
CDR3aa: CASSVAREGTIYF

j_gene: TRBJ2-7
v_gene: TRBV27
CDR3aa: CASSLQEQYF

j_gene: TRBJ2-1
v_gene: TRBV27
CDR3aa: CASSLPLNSGRRQFF

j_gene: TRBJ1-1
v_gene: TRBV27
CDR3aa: CASSLMGQEAFF

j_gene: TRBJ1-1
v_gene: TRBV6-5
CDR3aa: CASSYGAGYEAFF

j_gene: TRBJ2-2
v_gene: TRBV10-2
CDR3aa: CASSVLAGGTGELFF

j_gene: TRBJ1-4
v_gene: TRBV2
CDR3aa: CASRPTGGGFNEKLFF

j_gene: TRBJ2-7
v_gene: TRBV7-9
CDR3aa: CASSFIRDTPYEQYF

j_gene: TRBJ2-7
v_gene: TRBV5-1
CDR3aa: CASSPGNSYEQYF

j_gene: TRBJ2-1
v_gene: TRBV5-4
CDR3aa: CASSLETGNYNEQFF

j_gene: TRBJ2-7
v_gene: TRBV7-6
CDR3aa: CASSSQGAIYEQYF

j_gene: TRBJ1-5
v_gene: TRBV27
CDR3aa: CASSLIGEGGQPQHF

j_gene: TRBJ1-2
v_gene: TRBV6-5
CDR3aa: CASSHRGRGYGYTF

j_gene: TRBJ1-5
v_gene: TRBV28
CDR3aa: CASSLTGKGNQPQHF

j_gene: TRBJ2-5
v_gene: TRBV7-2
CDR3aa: CASSLMGDYLAGGGTQYF

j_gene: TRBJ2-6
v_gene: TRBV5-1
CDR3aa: CASSPHVSGWEANVLTF

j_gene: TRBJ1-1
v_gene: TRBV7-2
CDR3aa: CASSLVQGLAEAFF

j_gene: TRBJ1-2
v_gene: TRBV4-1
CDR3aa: CASSQDFPANYGYTF

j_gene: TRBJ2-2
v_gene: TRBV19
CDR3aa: CASSTGLGELFF

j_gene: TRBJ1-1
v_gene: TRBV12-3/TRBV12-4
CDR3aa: CASSPMEGAEAFF

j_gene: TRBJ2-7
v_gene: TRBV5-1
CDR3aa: CASSPGQVGYEQYF

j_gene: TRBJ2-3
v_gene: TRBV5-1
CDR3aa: CASSLEASGGQGTDTQYF

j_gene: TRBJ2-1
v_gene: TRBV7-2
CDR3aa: CASSTGGTNNEQFF

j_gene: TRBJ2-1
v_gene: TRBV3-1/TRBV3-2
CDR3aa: CASSQGPSWDNEQFF

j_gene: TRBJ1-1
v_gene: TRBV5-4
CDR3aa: CASLGGDLNTEAFF

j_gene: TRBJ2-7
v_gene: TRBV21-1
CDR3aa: CASSKDRCCSYEQYF

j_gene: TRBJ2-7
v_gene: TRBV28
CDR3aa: CASSPGGTVYEQYF

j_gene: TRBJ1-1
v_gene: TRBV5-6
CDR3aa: CASSLFASQAFF

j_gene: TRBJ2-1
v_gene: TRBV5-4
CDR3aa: CASSGGLAGQYYNEQFF

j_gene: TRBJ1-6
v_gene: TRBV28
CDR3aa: CASRAGGDSYNSPLHF